The 22 T cell receptor beta chains reported below all come from one sample, sequenced in a study of control samples from healthy donors and cancer patients. Assay used: immunoSEQ multiplex PCR; TCRdb lists only in-frame clones, some missing. Here the sample spans about 110,000 clones, roughly nine tenths being singletons. Material: blood. Source of these receptors: a woman between 18 and 29 years old in good health.

The rearrangement joins TRBV10-3 to TRBJ1-1; 7 bases match TRBD1. The CDR3 is made up of 14 amino acids. Germline V CDR1 and CDR2: ENHRY, SYGVKD. Trimming at V came to 3 bases and at J to 8 bases, leaving 9 bases not matched to a gene. The CDR3 spells CAISETWDSHEAFF. The DNA for the CDR3 is TGTGCCATCAGTGAAACTTGGGACAGCCACGAAGCTTTCTTT.

Comments on this clone: One end of the junction fails to match germline, which may point to a read error. This chain links TRBV24-1 with TRBJ2-1; D not resolved. Looked up from germline, CDR1 is KGHDR and CDR2 is SFDVKD. This CDR3 has 12 amino acids. CDR3 bases: TGTGCCACCAGTGACTCCTCCAATGAGCAGTTCTTC. It codes for CATSDSSNEQFF.

DNA of the CDR3: TGCGCCAGCAGCTTGGACGCGGGGTCCAATCAGCCCCAGCATTTT. Its protein product is CASSLDAGSNQPQHF. The chain couples TRBV5-1 to TRBJ1-5; no reliable D call. This CDR3 contains 15 residues. The germline gives CDR1 SGHRS, CDR2 YFSETQ. V was trimmed by 0 bases and J by 3 bases, leaving 10 bases between them.

V is TRBV29-1 and J is TRBJ2-5, with TRBD1 identical over 8 bases. V lost 2 bases to trimming and J lost 5 bases; unmatched junction nucleotides: 7. CDR3 size: 14 residues. The germline gives CDR1 SQVTM, CDR2 ANQGSEA. Here the CDR3 reads CSVEWPGGYETQYF. For the CDR3, the DNA is TGCAGCGTTGAATGGCCAGGGGGCTACGAGACCCAGTACTTC.

The genes are TRBV27 and TRBJ2-1; 7 bases map to TRBD2. V lost 6 bases, J lost 7 bases, and 15 bases stayed unmatched. The CDR3 is made up of 16 amino acids. CDR1 MNHEY and CDR2 SMNVEV come from the germline V gene (reference sequence). CDR3 loop: CASRSAGISLLNEQFF. The DNA for the CDR3 is TGTGCCAGCAGGTCAGCGGGGATTAGCTTGCTGAATGAGCAGTTCTTC.

The chain recombines TRBV12-5 with TRBJ2-7; tentatively, D is TRBD1 (6 bases). Germline lookup yields CDR1 LGHNT and CDR2 FRNRAP. V was pared by 3 bases and J by 3 bases, with 24 bases between. The CDR3 has 18 amino acids. CDR3 sequence reads: CASGFPHHKKTGDYEQYF. In nucleotides, the CDR3 is TGTGCTAGTGGTTTCCCCCACCACAAGAAGACAGGAGACTACGAGCAGTACTTC.

The genes are TRBV28 and TRBJ2-3; no reliable D call. Germline CDR1 and CDR2: MDHEN and SYDVKM. V lost 5 bases and J 0 bases, leaving 6 bases between the germline ends. CDR3 length: 13 amino acids. The CDR3: CASSDGSTDTQYF. The CDR3 region has the DNA TGTGCCAGCAGTGACGGTAGCACAGATACGCAGTATTTT. The full variable domain, its missing parts supplied by reference TRBV28 and TRBJ2-3, is DVKVTQSSRYLVKRTGEKVFLECVQDMDHENMFWYRQDPGLGLRLIYFSYDVKMKEKGDIPEGYSVSREKKERFSLILESASTNQTSMYLCASSDGSTDTQYFGPGTRLTVL.

This chain connects TRBV5-1 to TRBJ1-5, with TRBD1 matching over 7 bases. The CDR3 totals 15 residues. Trimming removed 0 bases from V and 5 bases from J; junction bases left unmatched: 5. Germline V gene data show CDR1 as SGHRS and CDR2 as YFSETQ. DNA for the CDR3: TGCGCCAGCAGCTTGGGACAGGGTGGTGATCAGCCCCAGCATTTT. Protein: CASSLGQGGDQPQHF.

The gene calls are TRBV6-6 and TRBJ2-7, with TRBD2 identical over 7 bases. This CDR3 has 14 amino acids. Germline-derived CDR1 and CDR2 are MNHNY and SVGAGI (reference sequence). Unmatched junction bases numbered 8, after V lost 4 bases and J lost 5 bases. The CDR3, as DNA: TGTGCCAGCAGTTCGCATGGGGGGGTCAACGAGCAGTACTTC. As protein: CASSSHGGVNEQYF.

Written as DNA, the CDR3 is TGTGCCACCAGTGAACCCACGACAGGGGTCCAAGAGACCCAGTACTTC. The encoded protein is CATSEPTTGVQETQYF. V and J are TRBV24-1 and TRBJ2-5; 8 bases match TRBD1. Unmatched junction bases numbered 7, after V lost 4 bases and J lost 1 base. CDR3 length: 16 residues. Germline V gene lookup returns CDR1 KGHDR and CDR2 SFDVKD.

The CDR3 nucleotides are TGCAGTGGGGGGTTGAGAGACATTCAGTACTTC. This gives the protein CSGGLRDIQYF. The chain carries TRBV20-1 and TRBJ2-4; D is possibly TRBD1 or TRBD2 (5 bases each). Germline lookup yields CDR1 DFQATT and CDR2 SNEGSKA (reference sequence). The CDR3 runs 11 residues. Trimming shortened V by 7 bases and J by 8 bases, and 12 bases separated the two germline ends.

The chain recombines TRBV19 with TRBJ2-2; D uncertain. CDR1 is LNHDA, CDR2 SQIVND, per germline (reference sequence). The CDR3 loop spans 17 amino acids. Trimming stripped 1 base from V and 2 bases from J, with 14 bases between. CDR3 nucleotide sequence: TGTGCCAGTAGTATAGTTCCGAAAAACTTTAACACCGGGGAGCTGTTTTTT. As protein: CASSIVPKNFNTGELFF.

This clone was observed a single time. The chain employs TRBV19 and TRBJ1-5, with D tentatively TRBD1 (5 bases). CDR3 length: 16 amino acids. Trimming cost V 3 bases and J 0 bases, with 12 bases left between them. From germline, CDR1 is LNHDA and CDR2 SQIVND (reference sequence). The chain's CDR3 is CASSIERGGSNQPQHF. The CDR3 bases are TGTGCCAGTAGTATTGAGAGGGGAGGTAGCAATCAGCCCCAGCATTTT.

This clone was seen a single time. CDR3 sequence (DNA): TGCGCCAGCAGCTTGGCCGGGACAGCCAATGAAAAACTGTTTTTT. Residues: CASSLAGTANEKLFF. J is TRBJ1-4 and V is TRBV5-1; 7 bases fit TRBD1. The V segment lost 0 bases and the J segment 5 bases; nucleotides outside the gene matches: 4. Germline values: CDR1 SGHRS, CDR2 YFSETQ. This CDR3 contains 15 residues.

This chain uses TRBV6-2 or TRBV6-3 with TRBJ2-1, with a weak D call TRBD1 (5 bases). The CDR3 runs 13 residues. V lost 3 bases to trimming and J lost 12 bases, with 15 bases between them. Germline loops: CDR1 MNHEY, CDR2 SVGEGT. CDR3 nucleotides: TGTGCCAGCAGTTATGCCGGAATAACAGGGCAGTTCTTC. Amino acids: CASSYAGITGQFF.

The chain links TRBV24-1 to TRBJ1-2; 8 nucleotides line up with TRBD1. Germline CDR1 is KGHDR and CDR2 is SFDVKD. The CDR3 has 15 residues. Trimming removed 3 bases from V and 6 bases from J; junction bases left unmatched: 8. CDR3 sequence reads: CATSDPGQGGHGYTF. The DNA for the CDR3 is TGTGCCACCAGTGATCCAGGACAGGGAGGACATGGCTACACCTTC.

This sequence joins TRBV6-2 or TRBV6-3 and TRBJ1-5; TRBD1 aligns across 12 bases. The CDR3 loop spans 19 amino acids. Germline CDR1 reads MNHEY; CDR2 reads SVGEGT. Unmatched junction bases numbered 9, after V lost 2 bases and J lost 1 base. In DNA, the CDR3 is TGTGCCAGCAGTTACGAGGGACAGGGGGCCCCTAAGAGCAATCAGCCCCAGCATTTT. Its protein is CASSYEGQGAPKSNQPQHF.

About this clone itself: Additional DNA sequences in this sample encode the identical CDR3. V and J are TRBV2 and TRBJ2-2; no firm D call. CDR1 is SNHLY and CDR2 is FYNNEI in the germline V gene. The CDR3 is 12 residues long. The V and J ends lost 5 bases and 7 bases respectively, with 8 bases between them. DNA of the CDR3: TGTGCCAGCAGTAAAAGAAACGGGGAGCTGTTTTTT. Translating gives CASSKRNGELFF.

CDR3 in amino acids: CAWRTSGGKETQYF. The CDR3 bases are TGTGCCTGGAGGACTAGCGGGGGGAAAGAGACCCAGTACTTC. The chain combines TRBV30 with TRBJ2-5; 13 nucleotides match TRBD2. This CDR3 spans 14 amino acids. V shed 3 bases, J shed 3 bases, and the junction held 1 base outside the gene matches. Per germline, CDR1 GTSNPN and CDR2 SVGIG (reference sequence).

This chain links TRBV5-1 with TRBJ2-1; 7 bases line up with TRBD2. CDR3 size: 16 residues. The V and J ends lost 1 base and 6 bases, in that order; junction bases with no gene match: 10. CDR1 and CDR2 (germline): SGHRS, YFSETQ. CDR3 in amino acids: CASSLYGGSYGNEQFF. The CDR3 DNA reads as TGCGCCAGCAGCTTGTATGGCGGGAGTTACGGCAATGAGCAGTTCTTC.

The CDR3 here is CASSLEWWETQYF. In nucleotides, the CDR3 is TGTGCCAGCAGCTTAGAGTGGTGGGAGACCCAGTACTTC. The rearrangement uses TRBV7-2 and TRBJ2-5, with D unclear. CDR1 is SGHTA and CDR2 is FQGNSA in the germline V gene. The CDR3 is 13 residues long. Trimming took off 1 base at V and 5 bases at J, with 8 bases between the two ends.

The rearrangement joins TRBV10-3 to TRBJ1-1; 8 positions match TRBD1. The ends lost 0 bases at V and 1 base at J; junction bases unmatched: 1. This CDR3 has 15 amino acids. Germline CDR1 and CDR2: ENHRY and SYGVKD. The CDR3 loop is CAISESGQGNTEAFF. As DNA, the CDR3 is TGTGCCATCAGTGAGTCTGGACAGGGGAACACTGAAGCTTTCTTT.